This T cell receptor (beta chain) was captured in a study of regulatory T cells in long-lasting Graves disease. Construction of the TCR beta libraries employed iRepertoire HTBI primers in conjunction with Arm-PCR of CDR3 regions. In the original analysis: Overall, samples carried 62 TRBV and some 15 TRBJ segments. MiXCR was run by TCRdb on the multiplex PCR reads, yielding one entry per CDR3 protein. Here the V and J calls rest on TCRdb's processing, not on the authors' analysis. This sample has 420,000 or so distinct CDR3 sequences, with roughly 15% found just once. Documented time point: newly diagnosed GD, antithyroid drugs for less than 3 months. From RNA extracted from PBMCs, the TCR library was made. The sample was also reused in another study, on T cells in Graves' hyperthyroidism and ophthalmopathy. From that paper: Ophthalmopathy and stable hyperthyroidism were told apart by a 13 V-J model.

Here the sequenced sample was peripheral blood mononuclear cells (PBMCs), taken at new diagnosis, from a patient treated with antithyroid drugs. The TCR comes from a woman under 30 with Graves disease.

The DNA of the CDR3 is TGCAGTGCTCAGGGGCTAGCGGGAGTTGTAGATACGCAGTATTTT. Translated, it gives CSAQGLAGVVDTQYF. V usage is TRBV20-1 and J usage is TRBJ2-3, with 10 bases that match TRBD2. The V and J ends lost 5 bases and 5 bases, in that order; junction bases with no gene match: 10. Germline-derived CDR1 and CDR2 are DFQATT and SNEGSKA (reference sequence). CDR3 length equals 15 residues.